This TCR beta chain was sequenced in a study of T cell repertoires in cytomegalovirus infection. Germline V CDR1 and CDR2: MNHEY, SMNVEV (reference sequence). Trimming removed 2 bases at V and 9 bases at J, with 8 bases between. The CDR3 consists of 12 residues. TCRdb fed the reads into MiXCR, producing one record per CDR3 protein. The table has approximately 990,000 distinct CDR3 sequences, roughly 30% seen once. This clonotype has a handful of counts. Its matching antigen is unknown. This chain joins TRBV27 and TRBJ2-1; D is perhaps TRBD1 (6 bases). Sequences were derived from cultured CD8+ T cells from PBMCs, sampled from culture after CMV antigen stimulation. The TCR was taken from a human donor in good health (CMV status not recorded). Some clones in this sample may be carry-over from other donors' samples. The CDR3 reads CASSLAGVEQFF. The CDR3 DNA is TGTGCCAGCAGTTTAGCAGGGGTTGAGCAGTTCTTC.